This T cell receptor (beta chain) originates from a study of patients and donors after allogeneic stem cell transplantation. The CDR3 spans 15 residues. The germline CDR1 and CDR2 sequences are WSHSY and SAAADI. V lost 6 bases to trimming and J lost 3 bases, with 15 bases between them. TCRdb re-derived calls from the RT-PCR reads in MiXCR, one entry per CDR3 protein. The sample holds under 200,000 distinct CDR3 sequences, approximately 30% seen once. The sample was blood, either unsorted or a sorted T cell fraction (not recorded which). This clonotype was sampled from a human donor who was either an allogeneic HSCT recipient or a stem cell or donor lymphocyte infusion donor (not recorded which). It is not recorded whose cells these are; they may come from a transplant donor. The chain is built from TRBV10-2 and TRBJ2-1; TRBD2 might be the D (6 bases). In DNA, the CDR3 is TGCGCCAGCAGGGGCCGGGACTTCCTCTACAATGAGCAGTTCTTC. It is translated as CASRGRDFLYNEQFF.